This T cell receptor (beta chain) was identified during a study of CD8 T cells in Susac syndrome (dated by TCRdb to between 2018 and 2021). With regard to the full study: Repertoire sequencing was used to test whether CD8+ T cell activation and differentiation in Susac syndrome was antigen driven. The study compared CD8+ T cell repertoire clonality among 12 healthy donors, some 14 Susac syndrome patients and 15 or so multiple sclerosis patients. Points the paper makes about the study in general: The number of individuals in the TCR sequencing and HLA analysis was acknowledged as relatively small.

RNA was extracted with the RNeasy kit and 0.5 to 1 ug was reverse transcribed using random hexamers. The immunoSEQ multiplex PCR assay, which covers 54 Vbeta and 13 Jbeta segments, was used to amplify TCR beta CDR3 regions. PCR amplification bias was corrected by using a synthetic template baseline for primer optimization and computational correction. Regarding the original processing steps: Reads were annotated to V, D and J genes per IMGT and analyzed with immunoSEQ Analyzer, keeping only productive sequences. Clonality was calculated as one minus the Shannon entropy normalized by log2 of the number of productive unique sequences. For each patient and control, public and private clones were evaluated within the 100 most prevalent clones. Susac-specific clones were defined as absent from healthy and MS cohorts, approximately 1,000 published viral clones and other ImmuneACCESS disease sequences. Using fastp at Q25 and MiXCR, TCRdb reprocessed the public reads and kept productive beta chains. Identical CDR3 proteins give one entry, which carries the most common genes and DNA. These V and J calls are TCRdb output, not the study's own analysis. The sample table holds just over 150,000 distinct CDR3 sequences, of which 94% were seen once. The top ten clones comprise around 0.21% of the sample.

The germline V gene yields MNHEY for CDR1 and SVGEGT for CDR2. Spanning cysteine to phenylalanine, the CDR3 consists of 16 amino acids. Solely the CDR3 DNA is kept, with 48 bases framed from the first base. Trimmed from V: 7 bases; trimmed from J: 6 bases; junction bases lacking a gene match: 15. Peripheral blood CD8+ and CD4+ T cells from healthy donors, Susac syndrome patients and multiple sclerosis patients were profiled by high-throughput TCR beta sequencing. Multiple sclerosis controls were treatment-naive patients with stable or active relapsing-remitting disease fulfilling revised McDonald criteria. Bulk CD8+ and CD4+ T cells were purified magnetically by negative isolation, whereas CD8+ TEMRA cells were enriched by FACS. Blood was collected in EDTA tubes and processed within 24 hours, with PBMCs isolated through density gradient centrifugation. PBMCs intended for TCR sequencing were cryopreserved in liquid nitrogen and thawed later in a water bath at 37 degrees C. The sorted or isolated CD4+, CD8+ and CD8+ TEMRA cells had a purity of 90% or higher.

With regard to this clonotype: No cognate antigen has been identified for it. No quality values exist for individual bases; no much larger clone is one base distant.

Source material: CD8+ T cells from PBMCs. This TCR was sampled from a human donor with multiple sclerosis. The chain is made from TRBV6-2 or TRBV6-3 and TRBJ2-3; TRBD2 lines up with 8 middle nucleotides. CDR3 protein: CASTKTSERRGDTQYF. The nucleotides read TGTGCCAGCACCAAGACTAGCGAACGCCGCGGGGATACGCAGTATTTT.